Below, 32 T cell receptor beta chains from the same sample are listed, as sequenced in a study of human T cells and chemical hapten exposure. Regarding time point: patch test 1, 2 weeks after DPC sensitization. Documented treatment: therapeutic diphenylcyclopropenone sensitization with weekly scalp DPC. TCRdb recomputed calls from the RACE reads with MiXCR, one row per CDR3 protein. The table has tens of thousands of distinct CDR3 sequences, about 10% seen once. The sample here was whole blood, taken in connection with sensitization to the hapten diphenylcyclopropenone (DPC). The origin of the receptors is a middle-aged man with alopecia areata. Some clones in this sample may be carry-over from other donors' samples.

Many counts were recorded for this clonotype. V usage is TRBV5-1 and J usage is TRBJ1-1; TRBD1 might be the D (5 bases). The germline V and J ends were trimmed by 0 bases and 5 bases, with 14 bases remaining between them. This CDR3 is 15 amino acids long. CDR1 SGHRS and CDR2 YFSETQ come from the germline V gene. In DNA, the CDR3 is TGCGCCAGCAGCTTGGAACGCTCGGGGGAGACTGAAGCTTTCTTT. Protein: CASSLERSGETEAFF.

This clonotype was counted many times. The chain links TRBV12-3 or TRBV12-4 to TRBJ1-3; D is ambiguous. V dropped 3 bases and J dropped 13 bases, with 10 bases sitting between them. The CDR3 is made up of 11 amino acids. The CDR3 DNA follows: TGTGCCAGCAGTTTCACCACGGGAATATATTTT. Residues: CASSFTTGIYF.

This clonotype has ten or more counts. The V and J genes are TRBV10-3 and TRBJ1-2, with 7 bases aligning to TRBD1. V shed 4 bases and J 5 bases; nucleotides not matched to a gene: 13. The CDR3 totals 16 residues. Germline lookup yields CDR1 ENHRY and CDR2 SYGVKD. The CDR3 bases are TGTGCCATCAGTGCGGCCAACTCTGGGACAGAGTATGGCTACACCTTC. Encoded protein: CAISAANSGTEYGYTF.

This clonotype was seen at least ten times. The V and J genes are TRBV19 and TRBJ1-5; no clear D gene. Germline assignment: CDR1 LNHDA and CDR2 SQIVND (reference sequence). The CDR3 consists of 15 residues. The germline V and J ends were trimmed by 2 bases and 4 bases, with 12 bases remaining between them. The CDR3 loop reads CASSIYPSRNQPQHF. Here the CDR3 DNA reads TGTGCCAGTAGTATATATCCCTCACGGAATCAGCCCCAGCATTTT.

This clonotype was found a few times. CDR3 bases: TGTGCCATCAGTGAGAGACAGCGGTACACAGATACGCAGTATTTT. Translated, it gives CAISERQRYTDTQYF. The chain carries TRBV10-3 and TRBJ2-3; D is perhaps TRBD1 or TRBD2 (5 bases each). Trimming took 2 bases from V and 2 from J, leaving 11 bases between them. This CDR3 spans 15 amino acids. Germline V gives CDR1 ENHRY, CDR2 SYGVKD.

The J gene is TRBJ2-1, the V gene TRBV6-5; 13 bases fit TRBD2. In germline, CDR1 is MNHEY, CDR2 SVGAGI. Trimming removed 6 bases from V and 8 bases from J; junction bases left unmatched: 7. The CDR3 is 15 amino acids. The CDR3 sequence is CASSWTSGRGDEQFF. The CDR3 bases are TGTGCCAGCAGCTGGACTAGCGGGAGAGGGGATGAGCAGTTCTTC.

DNA of the CDR3: TGTGCCAGCAGCCTCGGCCCCCTGAGGTCCTACAATGAGCAGTTCTTC. As protein: CASSLGPLRSYNEQFF. The chain is built from TRBV7-2 and TRBJ2-1, with D hard to call. CDR3 size: 16 residues. In germline, CDR1 is SGHTA, CDR2 FQGNSA. V dropped 5 bases and J dropped 1 base, with 15 bases sitting between them.

This clonotype turned up a few times. The chain couples TRBV20-1 to TRBJ2-5, with D unclear. The CDR3 sequence is 11 residues long. The germline V gene encodes CDR1 DFQATT and CDR2 SNEGSKA (reference sequence). V gave up 8 bases and J gave up 5 bases, with 12 bases separating them. CDR3 loop: CSKRWRETQYF. The CDR3, as DNA: TGCAGTAAGAGGTGGCGGGAGACCCAGTACTTC.

This clonotype has just a few counts. This rearrangement joins TRBV6-5 to TRBJ1-4; 8 bases agree with TRBD1. The V and J ends lost 2 bases and 7 bases, in that order; junction bases with no gene match: 12. Germline V gene data show CDR1 as MNHEY and CDR2 as SVGAGI. This CDR3 contains 17 residues. The CDR3 reads CASSYQRTGPGVEKLFF. CDR3 DNA sequence: TGTGCCAGCAGTTACCAGCGGACAGGGCCGGGCGTTGAAAAACTGTTTTTT.

In this sample, this clonotype turned up many times. The chain couples TRBV29-1 to TRBJ2-1, with 11 positions matching TRBD2. This CDR3 contains 18 residues. The germline V gene has CDR1 SQVTM and CDR2 ANQGSEA. V lost 7 bases, J lost 5 bases, and 19 bases stayed unmatched. The CDR3 sequence: CSANQPTSGRGPNNEQFF. The CDR3 DNA sequence: TGCAGCGCGAACCAACCTACTAGCGGGAGAGGGCCAAACAATGAGCAGTTCTTC.

In this sample, this clonotype turned up a few times. The chain recombines TRBV24-1 with TRBJ2-1, with TRBD2 matching 8 bases. CDR3 length equals 15 residues. CDR1 KGHDR and CDR2 SFDVKD come from the germline V gene. With V trimmed by 6 bases and J by 2 bases, 5 bases remained unmatched. DNA of the CDR3: TGTGCCACCAGTCGCACTAGCGGAACCTACAATGAGCAGTTCTTC. Residues: CATSRTSGTYNEQFF.

This clonotype was counted at least ten times. The CDR3 nucleotides read TGTGCCAGCAGCTTACATTACAGGGGAACCGGGGAGCTGTTTTTT. It is translated as CASSLHYRGTGELFF. The V gene is TRBV5-4, the J gene TRBJ2-2; 7 nucleotides align to TRBD1. The germline V gene has CDR1 SGHNT and CDR2 YYREEE (reference sequence). Trimming removed 2 bases from V and 5 bases from J; junction bases left unmatched: 6. The CDR3 has 15 residues.

This clonotype appeared a few times. This chain links TRBV20-1 with TRBJ2-7, with D perhaps being TRBD1 or TRBD2 (5 bases each). Trimming stripped 1 base from V and 5 bases from J, with 18 bases between. The CDR3 sequence is 15 residues long. Germline assignment: CDR1 DFQATT and CDR2 SNEGSKA (reference sequence). The CDR3 DNA follows: TGCAGTGCTAGAGGTCCGGGGCCCCCCCCCCACGAGCAGTACTTC. Encoded protein: CSARGPGPPPHEQYF.

The chain couples TRBV19 to TRBJ2-5; D is tentatively TRBD1 or TRBD2 (5 bases each). This CDR3 spans 14 amino acids. Germline CDR1 is LNHDA and CDR2 is SQIVND (reference sequence). V was shortened by 3 bases and J by 1 base, with 9 bases between the two germline ends. The CDR3 spells CASSIGAGQETQYF. CDR3 bases: TGTGCCAGTAGTATCGGGGCGGGCCAAGAGACCCAGTACTTC.

This clonotype has a count of ten or more. The chain employs TRBV5-5 and TRBJ1-3; TRBD1 matches at 7 bases. With 4 bases clipped from V and 0 bases from J, the junction kept 4 bases outside the gene matches. The germline gives CDR1 SGHKS, CDR2 YYEKEE (reference sequence). The CDR3 extends over 15 amino acids. The CDR3 sequence is CASSRGDSSGNTIYF. CDR3 sequence (DNA): TGTGCCAGCAGCCGGGGGGACAGCTCTGGAAACACCATATATTTT.

Ten or more counts support this clonotype. The chain carries TRBV12-5 and TRBJ1-4; D perhaps matches TRBD1 (6 bases). The length of the CDR3 is 15 residues. Germline V lookup: CDR1 LGHNT, CDR2 FRNRAP. V was cut by 3 bases and J by 3 bases, with 11 bases left in between. In DNA, the CDR3 is TGTGCTAGTGGTTTACGAGGGGGTTCTAATGAAAAACTGTTTTTT. It is translated as CASGLRGGSNEKLFF.

The rearrangement uses TRBV15 and TRBJ1-3; no clear D. The CDR3 has 18 residues. Germline V CDR1 and CDR2: LNHNV, YYDKDF (reference sequence). With 0 bases removed from V and 2 bases from J, the gap between germline ends came to 17 bases. CDR3 coding DNA: TGTGCCACCAGCAGAGATCCTCGAGGGAAAGGAGCTGGAAACACCATATATTTT. Its translation is CATSRDPRGKGAGNTIYF.

The gene calls are TRBV4-3 and TRBJ1-6; 11 nucleotides align to TRBD1. The CDR3 loop spans 17 amino acids. Losses at the gene ends were 0 bases for V and 8 bases for J; bases not matched to a gene: 6. Germline V gene sequence: CDR1 LGHNA, CDR2 YSLEER. In nucleotides, the CDR3 is TGCGCCAGCAGCCAAGAAGGACAGGGGGCGATTGATTCACCCCTCCACTTT. It specifies CASSQEGQGAIDSPLHF.

This clonotype came up a few times. The chain couples TRBV29-1 to TRBJ2-1, with 8 nucleotides matching TRBD2. The CDR3 runs to 15 residues. From germline, CDR1 is SQVTM and CDR2 ANQGSEA. J was trimmed by 10 bases and V by 4 bases; bases with no gene match: 15. CDR3 region: CSVVYGSGALGEQFF. CDR3 in DNA: TGCAGCGTTGTATATGGTAGCGGGGCGTTGGGGGAGCAGTTCTTC.

The rearrangement uses TRBV6-1 and TRBJ2-5; D is undetermined. Germline CDR1 and CDR2: MNHNS and SASEGT. This CDR3 is 14 amino acids long. V was shortened by 4 bases and J by 2 bases, with 11 bases between the two germline ends. CDR3 nucleotides: TGTGCCAGCAGTGTGGCAGAGACACAAGAGACCCAGTACTTC. Amino acids: CASSVAETQETQYF.

The chain links TRBV5-4 to TRBJ2-7, with D perhaps given as TRBD1 or TRBD2 (6 bases each). Germline V gene sequence: CDR1 SGHNT, CDR2 YYREEE (reference sequence). V lost 0 bases, J lost 4 bases, and 14 bases lay in between. The CDR3 spans 15 residues. The CDR3 loop reads CASSLAGAFGYEQYF. The DNA of the CDR3 is TGTGCCAGCAGCTTGGCGGGGGCCTTTGGGTACGAGCAGTACTTC.

This chain's CDR3 is CAWSPGEREQYF. In nucleotides, the CDR3 is TGTGCCTGGAGTCCGGGGGAACGCGAGCAGTACTTC. The chain employs TRBV30 and TRBJ2-7; a possible D gene is TRBD2 (6 bases). Between the trimmed V and J ends, which lost 2 bases and 6 bases, there was a span of 11 bases. Germline V CDR1 and CDR2: GTSNPN, SVGIG (reference sequence). CDR3 length: 12 amino acids. The full variable domain, in which reference TRBV30 and TRBJ2-7 provide the parts outside the CDR3, is SQTIHQWPATLVQPVGSPLSLECTVEGTSNPNLYWYRQAAGRGLQLLFYSVGIGQISSEVPQNLSASRPQDRQFILSSKKLLLSDSGFYLCAWSPGEREQYFGPGTRLTVT.

This clonotype was picked up many times. The V and J genes are TRBV9 and TRBJ2-5; a possible D gene is TRBD1 (8 bases). The germline CDR1 and CDR2 sequences are SGDLS and YYNGEE. This CDR3 contains 15 residues. The V end was cut by 4 bases, the J end by 3 bases, with 16 bases between. CDR3 bases: TGTGCCAGCAGCAAGACAGGGGAGGGGGAAGAGACCCAGTACTTC. Translation gives CASSKTGEGEETQYF.

This clonotype was seen a few times. The chain uses TRBV7-2 and TRBJ2-1; D is possibly TRBD2 (5 bases). This CDR3 has 15 residues. Germline-derived CDR1 and CDR2 are SGHTA and FQGNSA. V dropped 1 base and J dropped 4 bases, with 11 bases sitting between them. The CDR3 here is CASSLGRAIYNEQFF. The CDR3 DNA reads as TGTGCCAGCAGCTTAGGGCGGGCTATTTACAATGAGCAGTTCTTC.

The chain links TRBV25-1 to TRBJ1-6; 7 bases map to TRBD1. V dropped 7 bases and J dropped 7; count of bases not matched to a gene: 10. The CDR3 covers 15 residues. Per the germline V gene, CDR1 is MGHDK and CDR2 is SYGVNS. CDR3 sequence: CASTGTGTVNSPLHF. The CDR3 region has the DNA TGTGCCAGCACCGGAACCGGGACAGTGAATTCACCCCTCCACTTT.

The chain joins TRBV7-6 to TRBJ2-7, with TRBD2 matching over 11 bases. The length of the CDR3 is 15 residues. Germline CDR1 SGHVS, CDR2 FNYEAQ. Germline trimming cut 8 bases from V and 3 bases from J; bases unmatched to any gene: 9. The CDR3 sequence: CASGRTSGPIYEQYV. DNA of the CDR3: TGTGCCAGCGGGCGGACTAGCGGGCCAATCTACGAGCAGTACGTC.

This clonotype was observed a handful of times. The chain carries TRBV7-8 and TRBJ1-5; D is possibly TRBD1 (5 bases). Germline V gene data show CDR1 as SGHVS and CDR2 as FQNEAQ. This CDR3 region has 16 residues. V dropped 0 bases and J dropped 3 bases, with 12 bases sitting between them. This chain's CDR3 is CASSLAAGRVNQPQHF. CDR3 coding DNA: TGTGCCAGCAGCTTAGCGGCAGGGAGGGTCAATCAGCCCCAGCATTTT.

This clonotype was recorded a few times. The V call is TRBV6-2 or TRBV6-3, the J call TRBJ2-7, with D hard to call. V shed 2 bases and J shed 6 bases, with 8 bases lying between them. Germline values: CDR1 MNHEY, CDR2 SVGEGT. CDR3 length: 12 amino acids. CDR3 loop: CASSYGRPEQYV. CDR3 bases: TGTGCCAGCAGTTACGGACGTCCCGAGCAGTACGTC.

The V and J genes are TRBV30 and TRBJ1-1; TRBD1 matches at 7 bases. Germline V gene sequence: CDR1 GTSNPN, CDR2 SVGIG (reference sequence). Trimming removed 7 bases from V and 1 base from J; junction bases left unmatched: 3. This CDR3 has 12 amino acids. The CDR3 DNA follows: TGTGCCTCGACAGGGCCGAACACTGAAGCTTTCTTT. As protein: CASTGPNTEAFF. Complete variable domain (other parts from reference TRBV30 and TRBJ1-1): SQTIHQWPATLVQPVGSPLSLECTVEGTSNPNLYWYRQAAGRGLQLLFYSVGIGQISSEVPQNLSASRPQDRQFILSSKKLLLSDSGFYLCASTGPNTEAFFGQGTRLTVV.

Many counts were recorded for this clonotype. This chain uses TRBV29-1 with TRBJ1-1; D is perhaps TRBD1 (6 bases). V was trimmed by 4 bases and J by 0 bases, leaving 9 bases between them. CDR1 and CDR2 (germline): SQVTM, ANQGSEA. The CDR3 has 13 residues. The chain's CDR3 is CSVAGGLNTEAFF. The CDR3 DNA sequence: TGCAGCGTTGCCGGGGGGCTGAACACTGAAGCTTTCTTT.

At least ten counts were recorded for this clonotype. The chain uses TRBV12-3 or TRBV12-4 and TRBJ1-2; D perhaps matches TRBD1 (5 bases). Trimming took off 6 bases at V and 3 bases at J, with 11 bases between the two ends. The CDR3 length is 13 residues. The CDR3 region is CASSSQGYYGYTF. The CDR3 region has the DNA TGTGCCAGCAGCTCTCAGGGCTACTATGGCTACACCTTC.

This clonotype was found many times. The CDR3 here is CASRGNDRGDYGYTF. The CDR3 DNA is TGTGCCAGCAGGGGGAATGACAGGGGGGACTATGGCTACACCTTC. The chain combines TRBV3-1 with TRBJ1-2, with 9 bases matching TRBD1. The trim removed 6 bases at V and 3 bases at J, leaving 8 bases unmatched. The CDR3 runs to 15 residues. The germline gives CDR1 LGHDT, CDR2 YNNKEL (reference sequence). Supplemented by reference TRBV3-1 and TRBJ1-2, the full variable domain reads DTAVSQTPKYLVTQMGNDKSIKCEQNLGHDTMYWYKQDSKKFLKIMFSYNNKELIINETVPNRFSPKSPDKAHLNLHINSLELGDSAVYFCASRGNDRGDYGYTFGSGTRLTVV.